This entry describes one TCR beta chain. The data belong to a study of blood T cell repertoires in COVID-19. Study at large: The samples span acute and convalescent COVID-19 from the United States, Italy and Spain. In each case, the material was cDNA or gDNA derived from T cells, B-cell-depleted T cells, or PBMCs.

Trimming at V came to 5 bases and at J to 5 bases, leaving 7 bases not matched to a gene. Germline assignment: CDR1 SGHRS and CDR2 YFSETQ. This CDR3 spans 15 amino acids. Repertoires were generated with immunoSEQ multiplex PCR, while TCRdb's copy carries only in-frame clones and drops some. The sample carries 200,000 to 300,000 clones, over 90% recorded once. The sequence was obtained from a man younger than 45 with COVID-19, enrolled during active disease. The sample comprised peripheral blood. The V and J genes are TRBV5-1 and TRBJ1-6; 7 bases agree with TRBD1. The DNA of the CDR3 is TGCGCCAGCAGTTCCGGCGGGACAGATAATTCACCCCTCCACTTT. Translating gives CASSSGGTDNSPLHF.